This T cell receptor beta chain is drawn from a study of T cells in Graves' hyperthyroidism and ophthalmopathy. The CDR3 is made up of 13 amino acids. Germline V lookup: CDR1 SNHLY, CDR2 FYNNEI. With 6 bases clipped from V and 7 bases from J, the junction kept 3 bases outside the gene matches. Hyperthyroidism patients were newly diagnosed, had disease duration under 2 months, and were aged 18 to 65 years. Lactation, pregnancy, other autoimmune disease or uncontrolled infection led to exclusion of patients. Every diagnosis used clinical symptoms, serum thyroxine and TRAb, thyroid ultrasound and orbital computed tomography. This clonotype was picked up many times. Its antigen is unknown. Study outcomes and limitations: The authors' 13 V-J model separated ophthalmopathy from stable hyperthyroidism.

RNA transcripts were the template for amplifying TCR beta CDR3 regions. The HTBI primer set served for first-round RT-PCR of the TCR CDR3. TCRdb fed the multiplex PCR reads into MiXCR, producing one record per CDR3 protein. The data show about 720,000 distinct CDR3 sequences, 15% to 20% seen once. V gene TRBV2 combines with J gene TRBJ2-1, with 10 bases identical to TRBD2. This sequence originates from a man aged 18 to 35 with Graves' hyperthyroidism. The specimen was blood. The CDR3 reads CASRGLASNEQFF. CDR3 coding DNA: TGTGCCAGCAGGGGACTAGCGTCAAATGAGCAGTTCTTC.